These 27 T cell receptor beta chains share one sample of origin, sequenced in a study of tumor and adjacent non-tumor tissue in lung cancer. This sample's RNA came from whole unsorted tissue. TCRbeta libraries were built with three rounds of nested PCR, modified from ARM-PCR. TCRdb itself ran the multiplex PCR reads through MiXCR, one entry per CDR3 protein. This table has approximately 68,000 distinct CDR3 sequences, around 78% appearing once. The sample consisted of lung tumor tissue. These receptors were obtained from a man between 60 and 75 years old with non-small cell lung cancer.

This clonotype was found a few times. V and J are TRBV15 and TRBJ2-5, with D possibly being TRBD2 (6 bases). In germline, CDR1 is LNHNV, CDR2 YYDKDF (reference sequence). The CDR3 covers 15 residues. V was clipped by 8 bases and J by 3 bases, with 19 bases between them. The CDR3 here is CATSDQLAGEETQYF. The CDR3 DNA is TGTGCCACCTCAGACCAACTAGCAGGAGAAGAGACCCAGTACTTC. Using reference TRBV15 and TRBJ2-5 for the parts outside the CDR3, the full variable domain is DAMVIQNPRYQVTQFGKPVTLSCSQTLNHNVMYWYQQKSSQAPKLLFHYYDKDFNNEADTPDNFQSRRPNTSFCFLDIRSPGLGDTAMYLCATSDQLAGEETQYFGPGTRLLVL.

The V call is TRBV15, the J call TRBJ1-3; no firm D call. Trimming shortened V by 3 bases and J by 0 bases, and 9 bases separated the two germline ends. The CDR3 length is 15 residues. Germline V gives CDR1 LNHNV, CDR2 YYDKDF (reference sequence). The CDR3: CATSRDGHSGNTIYF. The DNA for the CDR3 is TGTGCCACCAGCAGGGACGGCCACTCTGGAAACACCATATATTTT.

This clonotype was seen only a few times. The genes are TRBV28 and TRBJ1-2; 8 nucleotides line up with TRBD1. J gave up 10 bases and V 9 bases, and 19 bases lay outside the gene matches. The CDR3 contains 15 residues. Germline V gives CDR1 MDHEN, CDR2 SYDVKM. The CDR3 sequence: CASSLSGRGLDDYTF. CDR3 DNA: TGTGCCAGTAGTCTGTCGGGCAGGGGGCTGGATGACTACACCTTC.

About this clonotype itself: A much larger clonotype is one base distant, so this may be a read error. The chain joins TRBV11-2 to TRBJ1-1, with 10 bases identical to TRBD1. The CDR3 is 14 amino acids. The germline CDR1 and CDR2 sequences are SGHAT and FQNNGV. The CDR3 bases are TGTGCCAGCAGACGAGGACAGGGGGTCGCTGAAGCTTCCTTT. Encoded protein: CASRRGQGVAEASF.

In regard to this clonotype: This clone may be a read error of a much larger clone one base away. V gene TRBV13 combines with J gene TRBJ1-2, with D hard to call. CDR1 is PRHDT, CDR2 FYEKMQ, per germline (reference sequence). V was cut by 6 bases and J by 2 bases, with 13 bases left in between. The CDR3 extends over 14 amino acids. CDR3 nucleotide sequence: TGTGCCAGCAGACCCCGGGGAGAGAACTATGGCTACACCTTC. This sequence encodes CASRPRGENYGYTF.

The chain employs TRBV6-2 or TRBV6-3 and TRBJ2-5; TRBD2 matches at 12 bases. CDR3 length equals 14 residues. V gave up 10 bases and J gave up 7 bases; unmatched junction bases: 10. Germline V gives CDR1 MNHEY, CDR2 SVGEGT. CDR3 nucleotides: TGTGCCAACAGATCTAGCGGGAGGGGTGTGACCCAGTACTTC. This encodes CANRSSGRGVTQYF.

This clonotype was recorded only once. A junction boundary mismatches the germline segment, possibly from a read error. The chain carries TRBV20-1 and TRBJ2-7, with 9 bases identical to TRBD2. Germline V gives CDR1 DFQATT, CDR2 SNEGSKA (reference sequence). The CDR3 covers 15 residues. CDR3 sequence (DNA): TGCAGTGCCGCCGGGACTAGCAGGGCTTCCTACGAGCAGTTTTTC. It translates to CSAAGTSRASYEQFF.

The rearrangement uses TRBV29-1 and TRBJ2-1; TRBD2 matches at 9 bases. With 4 bases clipped from V and 0 bases from J, the junction kept 10 bases outside the gene matches. The length of the CDR3 is 17 residues. The germline gives CDR1 SQVTM, CDR2 ANQGSEA. The CDR3 DNA follows: TGCAGCGTTGTATTGTGGACTAGCGAGAGCTCCTACAATGAGCAGTTCTTC. Protein product: CSVVLWTSESSYNEQFF.

This chain joins TRBV20-1 and TRBJ2-7; TRBD2 matches 8 bases. The germline CDR1 and CDR2 sequences are DFQATT and SNEGSKA (reference sequence). V was pared by 7 bases and J by 1 base, with 9 bases of the junction left unmatched. The CDR3 runs 14 residues. CDR3 in DNA: TGCAGTGTCACAAGCGGGAGCAATTCCTACGAGCAGTACTTC. Its translation: CSVTSGSNSYEQYF.

As concerns this clonotype: Given the absence of the conserved phenylalanine or tryptophan at the CDR3 end, a read error is likely. The rearrangement uses TRBV11-2 and TRBJ2-3, with TRBD1 as a possible D gene (6 bases). From germline, CDR1 is SGHAT and CDR2 FQNNGV. The CDR3 covers 15 residues. V gave up 2 bases and J gave up 3 bases, with 12 bases separating them. The CDR3: CASSLLGGRTDTQYV. For the CDR3, the DNA is TGTGCCAGCAGCTTATTAGGGGGTAGGACAGATACGCAGTATGTT.

Worth noting for this clonotype: Mismatch with germline at one junction end may stem from a read error. This chain's CDR3 is CTSSLGLGYTF. The CDR3 coding sequence is TGTACCAGCAGTTTAGGCCTCGGCTACACCTTC. The chain joins TRBV28 to TRBJ1-2; D is undetermined. Germline-derived CDR1 and CDR2 are MDHEN and SYDVKM. The CDR3 has 11 residues.

To note about this clonotype: A much bigger clone sits one base away, suggesting this may be a read error. J is TRBJ2-7 and V is TRBV6-5; no firm D call. Per the germline V gene, CDR1 is MNHEY and CDR2 is SVGAGI. The germline V and J ends were trimmed by 3 bases and 2 bases, with 14 bases remaining between them. The CDR3 runs to 15 residues. The CDR3 region is CASSYLGYRAYEQYF. The CDR3 nucleotides are TGTGCCAGCAGTTATCTTGGGTACAGAGCCTACGAGCAGTACTTC.

This clonotype was detected only once. V usage is TRBV5-4 and J usage is TRBJ2-2; D perhaps matches TRBD1 (8 bases). The CDR3 has 16 residues. V lost 3 bases, J lost 17 bases, and 29 bases lay in between. Germline lookup yields CDR1 SGHNT and CDR2 YYREEE (reference sequence). The DNA for the CDR3 is TGTGCCAGCAGCTCGGACAGGGTGCGCGAAACCGGGGGGCTATTTTTT. Encoded protein: CASSSDRVRETGGLFF.

In regard to this clonotype: The CDR3 does not end in the conserved phenylalanine or tryptophan, so this is likely a read error. The gene calls are TRBV20-1 and TRBJ1-5; the D gene is possibly TRBD1 (6 bases). Germline V gene data show CDR1 as DFQATT and CDR2 as SNEGSKA (reference sequence). The CDR3 is 14 residues long. The CDR3 loop is CSAREGARNQPQHY. The CDR3 DNA reads as TGCAGTGCTAGAGAGGGGGCACGGAATCAGCCACAGCATTAT.

About this clonotype: A clone one base away is much larger, so this may be a read error. Here the CDR3 omits its conserved ending phenylalanine or tryptophan, so a read error is the likely source. The chain carries TRBV11-2 and TRBJ2-4, with a possible D match to TRBD1 (5 bases). The CDR3 length is 15 residues. Germline V CDR1 and CDR2: SGHAT, FQNNGV. Trimming shortened V by 5 bases and J by 0 bases, and 11 bases separated the two germline ends. Written as DNA, the CDR3 is TGTGCCAGCAGCCGATCTGGGGCAGCCAAAAACATTCAGTACTAC. Translated: CASSRSGAAKNIQYY.

The CDR3 DNA follows: TGCACTACTAGAGATAAGGCGGTCACTGAAGCTTTCTTT. The encoded protein is CTTRDKAVTEAFF. The V and J genes are TRBV20-1 and TRBJ1-1; D unclear. Germline V CDR1 and CDR2: DFQATT, SNEGSKA (reference sequence). The CDR3 is 13 residues long.

This clonotype was found many times. The rearrangement joins TRBV6-1 to TRBJ1-2; maybe TRBD1 (6 bases). Per the germline V gene, CDR1 is MNHNS and CDR2 is SASEGT. Deletions cut 3 bases from V and 4 bases from J, with 15 bases between. The CDR3 contains 15 residues. The CDR3 DNA sequence: TGTGCCAGCAGTGAGTGGCGACAGGAGAGCTATGGCTACACCTTC. The encoded protein is CASSEWRQESYGYTF.

The chain has TRBV7-9 and TRBJ1-2; tentative D call: TRBD1 (5 bases). The germline V and J ends were trimmed by 6 bases and 3 bases, with 17 bases remaining between them. The CDR3 spans 15 residues. Germline CDR1 is SEHNR and CDR2 is FQNEAQ (reference sequence). CDR3 coding DNA: TGTGCCAGCAGTCGCACCGGGACGCCCCACTATGGCTACACCTTC. Translating it yields CASSRTGTPHYGYTF.

About this clonotype itself: One end of the junction is discordant with germline, which a read error may explain. The rearrangement uses TRBV20-1 and TRBJ2-7; 7 bases align to TRBD2. This CDR3 contains 13 residues. Germline loops: CDR1 DFQATT, CDR2 SNEGSKA (reference sequence). The CDR3 nucleotides are TGCAGTGCCAGCCAAGGGAGGGACTACGAGCAATACTTC. Amino acid sequence: CSASQGRDYEQYF.

Note on this clonotype: One end of the junction does not line up with germline, which may come from a read error. The rearrangement joins TRBV12-3 or TRBV12-4 to TRBJ1-2; TRBD1 matches at 9 bases. The CDR3 length is 14 residues. CDR3 sequence reads: CASSLAGTGYGYIF. The CDR3, as DNA: TGTGCCAGCAGTTTAGCGGGGACAGGGTATGGCTACATCTTC.

V is TRBV29-1 and J is TRBJ2-2; 8 bases are a match to TRBD1. Germline V gives CDR1 SQVTM, CDR2 ANQGSEA. The CDR3 sequence is 14 residues long. Trimming took 8 bases from V and 7 from J; bases not matched to a gene: 12. In DNA, the CDR3 is TGCAGCACCAAACAGGGGGACGAGGGCGGGGAGCTGTTTTTT. Its translation is CSTKQGDEGGELFF.

This clonotype showed up just once. This chain uses TRBV12-3 or TRBV12-4 with TRBJ1-2; D remains unclear. With 7 bases removed from V and 4 bases from J, the gap between germline ends came to 13 bases. This CDR3 region has 13 residues. The CDR3 nucleotides read TGTGCCAGCATTACTCGTGACGGCTATGGCTACACCTTC. Translation gives CASITRDGYGYTF.

V and J are TRBV28 and TRBJ1-5; TRBD1 might be the D (5 bases). V lost 7 bases and J 8 bases, leaving 18 bases between the germline ends. The CDR3 consists of 14 residues. CDR1 is MDHEN, CDR2 SYDVKM, per germline. This CDR3 is CASIGAGRNKPQHF. The CDR3, as DNA: TGTGCCAGCATAGGGGCAGGGAGGAATAAGCCCCAGCATTTT.

Details on this clonotype: The junction and the germline gene differ at one end; a read error may be behind it. V is TRBV20-1 and J is TRBJ1-5, with no clear D. Germline CDR1 is DFQATT and CDR2 is SNEGSKA (reference sequence). The CDR3 is made up of 15 amino acids. CDR3 nucleotides: TGCAGTACTAGTCGTATGGTAAGGAGCAATCAGCCCCAGCATTTC. Amino acid sequence: CSTSRMVRSNQPQHF.

To note about this clonotype: Because the CDR3's place on the DNA is in doubt, the DNA is left out and the CDR3 is given as listed by TCRdb. The chain has TRBV20-1 and TRBJ2-1; the DNA was not compared with TRBD2, the D call given in the table. Germline CDR1 and CDR2: DFQATT and SNEGSKA (reference sequence). The CDR3 adds up to 14 amino acids, both ends counted. CDR3 residues: CSATLVGDGNEQIF.

Regarding this clonotype: Given the absence of the conserved phenylalanine or tryptophan at the CDR3 end, a read error is likely. The chain links TRBV29-1 to TRBJ1-2; D is ambiguous. There are 13 residues in the CDR3. Germline values: CDR1 SQVTM, CDR2 ANQGSEA. In nucleotides, the CDR3 is TGCAGTGTTGGACCCGGGATCTTATATGGCTACACCCTC. This translates into CSVGPGILYGYTL.

This clonotype was counted many times. The chain has TRBV20-1 and TRBJ2-5, with TRBD1 matching 11 bases. The CDR3 runs 17 residues. With 3 bases clipped from V and 4 bases from J, the junction kept 13 bases outside the gene matches. The germline V gene has CDR1 DFQATT and CDR2 SNEGSKA (reference sequence). CDR3 region: CSARYFGQGADGETQYF. The CDR3 coding sequence is TGCAGTGCTAGGTACTTTGGACAGGGGGCAGACGGAGAGACCCAGTACTTC.